This T cell receptor beta chain was recovered during a study of patients and donors after allogeneic stem cell transplantation. MiXCR, applied by TCRdb to the RT-PCR reads, yields one record per CDR3 protein. The table has over 400,000 distinct CDR3 sequences, 16% seen once; the top ten hold about 7%. V lost 7 bases and J lost 7, with 25 bases in between. The CDR3 loop spans 16 amino acids. CDR1 LNHDA and CDR2 SQIVND come from the germline V gene (reference sequence). The V call is TRBV19, the J call TRBJ1-2; D possibly corresponds to TRBD1 (5 bases). The sequence was obtained from a human donor who was either an allogeneic HSCT recipient or a stem cell or donor lymphocyte infusion donor (not recorded which). It is not recorded whose cells these are; they may come from a transplant donor. The material sequenced was blood, either unsorted or a sorted T cell fraction (not recorded which). The CDR3 bases are TGTGCCAGTATCACTACTCTGACGGGGCCAAAGGGTGGCTACACCTTC. Amino acid sequence: CASITTLTGPKGGYTF.